This T cell receptor (beta chain) was identified in a study of radiotherapy plus CTLA-4 blockade in lung cancer. Study summary: Objective response was observed in 18% of patients, and disease control in approximately 30%. General observations from the study: Blood TCR clones of tumor origin expanded after radiotherapy plus ipilimumab.

This clone has only one observation. Its antigen is still unknown. Focal radiation plus CTLA-4 blockade with ipilimumab was administered to patients who had chemo-refractory metastatic non-small-cell lung cancer. The data were produced by immunoSEQ multiplex PCR, yet TCRdb's version contains in-frame clones alone and is incomplete. Of tens of thousands of clones in the sample, 76% were seen once. The CDR3 is made up of 13 amino acids. V lost 9 bases, J lost 4 bases, and 14 bases lay in between. CDR1 is SNHLY, CDR2 FYNNEI, per germline. This chain joins TRBV2 and TRBJ2-3, with a tentative D call TRBD1 (6 bases). The sample here was peripheral blood, taken from a patient treated with radiotherapy plus ipilimumab. This TCR was recovered from a human donor with non-small cell lung cancer whose response to radiotherapy plus ipilimumab could not be evaluated. Some clones in this sample may be carry-over from other donors' samples. CDR3 sequence reads: CARDSRSADTQYF. The CDR3 nucleotides are TGTGCCAGGGACAGTAGAAGCGCAGATACGCAGTATTTT.